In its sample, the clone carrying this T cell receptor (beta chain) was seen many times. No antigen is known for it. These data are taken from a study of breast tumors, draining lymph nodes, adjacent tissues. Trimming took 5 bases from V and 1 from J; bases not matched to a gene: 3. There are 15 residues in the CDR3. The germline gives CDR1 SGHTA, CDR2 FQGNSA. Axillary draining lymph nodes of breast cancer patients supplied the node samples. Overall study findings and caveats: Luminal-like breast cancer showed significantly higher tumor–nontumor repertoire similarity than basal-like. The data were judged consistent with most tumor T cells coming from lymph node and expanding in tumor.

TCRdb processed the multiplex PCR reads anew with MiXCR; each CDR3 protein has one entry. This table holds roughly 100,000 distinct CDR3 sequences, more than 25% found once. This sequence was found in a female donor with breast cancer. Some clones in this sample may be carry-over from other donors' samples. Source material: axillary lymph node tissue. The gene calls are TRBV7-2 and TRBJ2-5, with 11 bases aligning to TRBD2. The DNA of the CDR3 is TGTGCCAGCAGCCTACTAGCGGGGGCCCAAGAGACCCAGTACTTC. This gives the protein CASSLLAGAQETQYF.